The count of the clone carrying this T cell receptor (beta chain) is one. Its antigen is as yet unknown. The data stem from a study of T cell responses to AZD1222 COVID-19 vaccine. Study observations and caveats: Spike-spanning, vaccine-associated CD4 TCRs were dominant at 160-218 and 743-854. Vaccination with two AZD1222 doses was followed by a rise in Spike-specific TCR breadth and depth.

Assay: immunoSEQ multiplex PCR; the TCRdb copy retains only in-frame clones and omits some. The table has about 140,000 clones, about 89% seen once. V lost 2 bases and J lost 4, with 7 bases in between. Looked up from germline, CDR1 is SGHRS and CDR2 is YFSETQ. The CDR3 extends over 13 amino acids. The V gene is TRBV5-1, the J gene TRBJ2-1; D unresolved. The sequence was collected from an adult in good health. The sample in question was peripheral blood, obtained on day 0 of AZD1222 vaccination. Written as DNA, the CDR3 is TGCGCCAGCAGCTTCGACTCATACAATGAGCAGTTCTTC. Protein sequence: CASSFDSYNEQFF.